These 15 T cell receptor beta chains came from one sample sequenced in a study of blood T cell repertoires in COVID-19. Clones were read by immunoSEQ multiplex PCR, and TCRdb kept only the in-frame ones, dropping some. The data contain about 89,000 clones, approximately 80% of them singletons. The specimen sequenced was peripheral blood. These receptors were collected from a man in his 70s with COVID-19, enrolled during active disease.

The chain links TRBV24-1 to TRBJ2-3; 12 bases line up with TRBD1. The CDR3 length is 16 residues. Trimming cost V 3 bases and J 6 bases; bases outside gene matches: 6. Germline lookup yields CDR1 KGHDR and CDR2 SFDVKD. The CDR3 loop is CATSDIGTGGLDTQYF. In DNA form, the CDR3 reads TGTGCCACCAGTGATATAGGGACAGGGGGCCTGGATACGCAGTATTTT.

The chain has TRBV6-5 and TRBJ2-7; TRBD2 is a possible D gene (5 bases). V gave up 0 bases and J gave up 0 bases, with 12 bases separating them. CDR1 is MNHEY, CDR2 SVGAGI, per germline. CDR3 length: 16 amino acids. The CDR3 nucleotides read TGTGCCAGCAGTTACTCGAGGGCGTCGGGCTCCTACGAGCAGTACTTC. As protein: CASSYSRASGSYEQYF.

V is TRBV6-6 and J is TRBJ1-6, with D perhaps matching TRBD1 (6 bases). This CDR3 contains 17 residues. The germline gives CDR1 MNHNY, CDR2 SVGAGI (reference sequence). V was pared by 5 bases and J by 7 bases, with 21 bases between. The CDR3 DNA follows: TGTGCCAGCAGTCGACCGGCAGGGGACGCACGGAATTCACCCCTCCACTTT. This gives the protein CASSRPAGDARNSPLHF.

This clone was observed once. The CDR3 sequence is CATSDSAGGEQYF. The CDR3 DNA reads as TGTGCCACCAGTGATTCTGCCGGGGGCGAGCAGTACTTC. This chain links TRBV24-1 with TRBJ2-7; a weak D match, TRBD2 (6 bases). The germline CDR1 and CDR2 sequences are KGHDR and SFDVKD. The CDR3 runs to 13 residues. Trimming stripped 2 bases from V and 6 bases from J, with 10 bases between.

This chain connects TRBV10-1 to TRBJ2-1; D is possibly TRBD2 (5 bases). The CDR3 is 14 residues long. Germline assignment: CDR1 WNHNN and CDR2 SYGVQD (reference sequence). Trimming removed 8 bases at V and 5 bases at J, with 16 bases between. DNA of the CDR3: TGCGCCAGCCAGAAGTCACCGGGGAACAATGAGCAGTTCTTC. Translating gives CASQKSPGNNEQFF.

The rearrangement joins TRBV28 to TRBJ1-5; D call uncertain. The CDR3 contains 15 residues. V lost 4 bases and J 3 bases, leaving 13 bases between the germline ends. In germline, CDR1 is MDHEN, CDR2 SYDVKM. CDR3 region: CASSSAGRNNQPQHF. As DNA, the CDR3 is TGTGCCAGCAGTTCGGCGGGTAGAAACAATCAGCCCCAGCATTTT. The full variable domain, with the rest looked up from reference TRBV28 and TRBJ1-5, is DVKVTQSSRYLVKRTGEKVFLECVQDMDHENMFWYRQDPGLGLRLIYFSYDVKMKEKGDIPEGYSVSREKKERFSLILESASTNQTSMYLCASSSAGRNNQPQHFGDGTRLSIL.

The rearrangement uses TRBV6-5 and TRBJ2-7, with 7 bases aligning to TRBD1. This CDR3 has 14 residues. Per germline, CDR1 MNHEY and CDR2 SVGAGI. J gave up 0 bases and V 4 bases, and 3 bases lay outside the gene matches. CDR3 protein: CASSFGQVSYEQYF. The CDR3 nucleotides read TGTGCCAGCAGTTTCGGACAGGTCTCCTACGAGCAGTACTTC.

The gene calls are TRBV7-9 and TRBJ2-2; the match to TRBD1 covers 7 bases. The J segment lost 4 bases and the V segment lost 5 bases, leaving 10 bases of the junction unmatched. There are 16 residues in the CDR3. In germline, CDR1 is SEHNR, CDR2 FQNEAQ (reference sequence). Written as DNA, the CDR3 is TGTGCCAGCAGCGCAGACAGGGAATTAAGCACCGGGGAGCTGTTTTTT. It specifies CASSADRELSTGELFF.

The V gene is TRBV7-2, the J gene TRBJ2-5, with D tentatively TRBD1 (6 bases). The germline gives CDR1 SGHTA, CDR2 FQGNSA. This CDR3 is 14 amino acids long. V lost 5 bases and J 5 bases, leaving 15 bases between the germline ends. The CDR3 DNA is TGTGCCAGCAGCCAGGGCAGGGGTGGGGAGACCCAGTACTTC. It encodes CASSQGRGGETQYF.

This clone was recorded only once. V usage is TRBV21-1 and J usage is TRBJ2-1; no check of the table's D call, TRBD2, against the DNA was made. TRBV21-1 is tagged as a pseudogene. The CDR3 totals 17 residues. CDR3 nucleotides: TGTGCCAGCAGCAAATCTCTAGGTCCAGAAGTCCTCAATGAGCAGTTCTTC. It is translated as CASSKSLGPEVLNEQFF.

CDR3 loop: CASSPLSGLENTEAFF. DNA of the CDR3: TGTGCCAGCTCACCACTCTCAGGGCTAGAGAACACTGAAGCTTTCTTT. The chain recombines TRBV18 with TRBJ1-1; TRBD1 is a possible D gene (5 bases). The V end was cut by 1 base, the J end by 1 base, with 13 bases between. The CDR3 contains 16 residues. Germline V CDR1 and CDR2: KGHSH, LQKENI.

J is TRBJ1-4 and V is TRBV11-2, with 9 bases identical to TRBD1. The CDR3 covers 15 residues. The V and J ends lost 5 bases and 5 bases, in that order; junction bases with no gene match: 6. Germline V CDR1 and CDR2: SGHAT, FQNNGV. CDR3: CASSNRDRANEKLFF. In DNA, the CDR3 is TGTGCCAGCAGCAACCGGGACAGGGCAAATGAAAAACTGTTTTTT.

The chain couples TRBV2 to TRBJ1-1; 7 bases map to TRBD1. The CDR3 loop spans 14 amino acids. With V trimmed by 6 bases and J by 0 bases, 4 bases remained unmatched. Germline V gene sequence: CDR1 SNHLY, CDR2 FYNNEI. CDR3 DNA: TGTGCCAGCAGCCGGGACAGATTGAACACTGAAGCTTTCTTT. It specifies CASSRDRLNTEAFF.

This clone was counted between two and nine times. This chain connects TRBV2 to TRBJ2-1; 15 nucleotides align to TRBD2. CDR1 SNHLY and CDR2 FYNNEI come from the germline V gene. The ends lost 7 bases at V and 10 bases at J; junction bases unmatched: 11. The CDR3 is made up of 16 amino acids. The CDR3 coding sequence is TGTGCCAGCACCCCAAGAGGACTAGCGGGAGGGGGGGAGCAGTTCTTC. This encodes CASTPRGLAGGGEQFF. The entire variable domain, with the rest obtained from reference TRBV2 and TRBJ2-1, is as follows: EPEVTQTPSHQVTQMGQEVILRCVPISNHLYFYWYRQILGQKVEFLVSFYNNEISEKSEIFDDQFSVERPDGSNFTLKIRSTKLEDSAMYFCASTPRGLAGGGEQFFGPGTRLTVL.

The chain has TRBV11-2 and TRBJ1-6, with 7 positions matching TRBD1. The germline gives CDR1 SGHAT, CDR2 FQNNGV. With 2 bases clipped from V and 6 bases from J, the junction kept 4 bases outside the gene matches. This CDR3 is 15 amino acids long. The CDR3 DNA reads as TGTGCCAGCAGCTTACTCACAGGGGCTAATTCACCCCTCCACTTT. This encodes CASSLLTGANSPLHF.